This T cell receptor (beta chain) was identified during a study of cytomegalovirus exposure and HLA in healthy donors. The CDR3 is 14 residues long. Germline lookup yields CDR1 MDHEN and CDR2 SYDVKM. V shed 6 bases and J 0 bases; nucleotides not matched to a gene: 3. Researchers ran the PCR with 60 Vbeta and 13 Jbeta primers. Measured with immunoSEQ multiplex PCR; TCRdb has only the in-frame clones, and not every one. In the table there are over 200,000 clones, 70% to 85% of which are singletons. The chain joins TRBV28 to TRBJ2-3; 7 positions agree with TRBD1. The TCR sequence derives from a woman aged 55-70 years in good health and CMV-seropositive. Specimen: PBMCs. CDR3 residues: CASRPTGSTDTQYF. CDR3 coding DNA: TGTGCCAGCAGGCCGACAGGGAGCACAGATACGCAGTATTTT.